These T cell receptor beta chains were read from a single sample in a study of shared clonotypes between healthy human individuals. The method was immunoSEQ multiplex PCR; TCRdb's version includes in-frame clones alone and lacks a portion of them. The sample includes about 2,500,000 clones, approximately 92% of them seen just once. Sequencing was performed on naive CD4+ T cells sorted from blood. The source is a man aged 18 to 30 in good health. CDR3s include the opening cysteine and the closing phenylalanine or tryptophan. The order of the fields is clone size, D gene, V gene, CDR3 length, J gene, CDR3 protein, CDR3 DNA. D genes are given only for firm matches. Clone size is not always given. Where it is, it says once, few, many or a class for expanded clones.

-	TRBD1	TRBV4-1	16	TRBJ1-2	CASSQLGQGQNYGYTF	TGCGCCAGCAGCCAGCTGGGACAGGGCCAAAACTATGGCTACACCTTC
-	TRBD2	TRBV13	15	TRBJ2-7	CASSSLAGGAYEQYF	TGTGCCAGCAGCTCCCTAGCGGGGGGTGCCTACGAGCAGTACTTC
-	TRBD1	TRBV11-2	12	TRBJ2-5	CASEGQEETQYF	TGTGCCAGCGAGGGACAGGAAGAGACCCAGTACTTC
-	-	TRBV5-1	15	TRBJ2-7	CASSLQGTRSLEQYF	TGCGCCAGCAGCTTACAAGGGACTCGCTCACTCGAGCAGTACTTC
-	TRBD1	TRBV5-5	17	TRBJ2-5	CASSSPGQGFLQETQYF	TGTGCCAGCAGCTCCCCGGGACAGGGGTTTCTCCAAGAGACCCAGTACTTC
-	TRBD1	TRBV19	15	TRBJ2-2	CASTPGQALSGELFF	TGTGCCAGTACCCCGGGACAGGCCCTTTCCGGGGAGCTGTTTTTT
once	-	TRBV6-4	9	TRBJ2-3	CAKGDTQYF	TGTGCCAAGGGGGATACGCAGTATTTT
-	TRBD1	TRBV10-3	11	TRBJ2-7	CAIGQANEQYF	TGTGCCATCGGACAGGCCAACGAGCAGTACTTC
-	-	TRBV2	18	TRBJ2-7	CASSEAPLEGGRGREQYF	TGTGCCAGCAGTGAAGCACCCTTAGAAGGAGGGCGTGGACGCGAGCAGTACTTC
-	TRBD2	TRBV6-4	16	TRBJ2-1	CASSSIAGANYNEQFF	TGTGCCAGCAGCAGTATAGCGGGGGCCAACTACAATGAGCAGTTCTTC
-	TRBD2	TRBV18	18	TRBJ2-6	CASSTTSGGTSGANVLTF	TGTGCCAGCTCAACGACTAGCGGGGGGACCTCTGGGGCCAACGTCCTGACTTTC
-	-	TRBV6-5	14	TRBJ2-2	CASRTVGETGELFF	TGTGCCAGCAGGACGGTTGGGGAAACCGGGGAGCTGTTTTTT
-	-	TRBV7-2	17	TRBJ2-3	CASSLDPLLGPTDTQYF	TGTGCCAGCAGCTTAGACCCTTTGTTGGGGCCCACAGATACGCAGTATTTT
-	-	TRBV7-3	14	TRBJ2-2	CASSLTGNTGELFF	TGTGCCAGCAGCTTAACCGGGAACACCGGGGAGCTGTTTTTT
-	-	TRBV30	15	TRBJ1-6	CAWSVQYREVEALHF	TGTGCCTGGAGTGTACAGTACAGGGAAGTGGAAGCCCTCCACTTT
-	TRBD1	TRBV10-3	15	TRBJ1-5	CAISRDRAYNQPQHF	TGTGCCATCAGCCGGGACAGGGCCTACAATCAGCCCCAGCATTTT
-	-	TRBV18	15	TRBJ2-2	CASSPRQLNTGELFF	TGTGCCAGCTCACCACGGCAACTGAACACCGGGGAGCTGTTTTTT
-	-	TRBV5-1	15	TRBJ2-5	CASSLESRFQETQYF	TGCGCCAGCAGCTTGGAGTCACGGTTCCAAGAGACCCAGTACTTC
-	TRBD2	TRBV7-2	13	TRBJ2-5	CASSEGPGLGFYF	TGTGCCAGCAGCGAAGGTCCCGGACTAGGGTTTTACTTC